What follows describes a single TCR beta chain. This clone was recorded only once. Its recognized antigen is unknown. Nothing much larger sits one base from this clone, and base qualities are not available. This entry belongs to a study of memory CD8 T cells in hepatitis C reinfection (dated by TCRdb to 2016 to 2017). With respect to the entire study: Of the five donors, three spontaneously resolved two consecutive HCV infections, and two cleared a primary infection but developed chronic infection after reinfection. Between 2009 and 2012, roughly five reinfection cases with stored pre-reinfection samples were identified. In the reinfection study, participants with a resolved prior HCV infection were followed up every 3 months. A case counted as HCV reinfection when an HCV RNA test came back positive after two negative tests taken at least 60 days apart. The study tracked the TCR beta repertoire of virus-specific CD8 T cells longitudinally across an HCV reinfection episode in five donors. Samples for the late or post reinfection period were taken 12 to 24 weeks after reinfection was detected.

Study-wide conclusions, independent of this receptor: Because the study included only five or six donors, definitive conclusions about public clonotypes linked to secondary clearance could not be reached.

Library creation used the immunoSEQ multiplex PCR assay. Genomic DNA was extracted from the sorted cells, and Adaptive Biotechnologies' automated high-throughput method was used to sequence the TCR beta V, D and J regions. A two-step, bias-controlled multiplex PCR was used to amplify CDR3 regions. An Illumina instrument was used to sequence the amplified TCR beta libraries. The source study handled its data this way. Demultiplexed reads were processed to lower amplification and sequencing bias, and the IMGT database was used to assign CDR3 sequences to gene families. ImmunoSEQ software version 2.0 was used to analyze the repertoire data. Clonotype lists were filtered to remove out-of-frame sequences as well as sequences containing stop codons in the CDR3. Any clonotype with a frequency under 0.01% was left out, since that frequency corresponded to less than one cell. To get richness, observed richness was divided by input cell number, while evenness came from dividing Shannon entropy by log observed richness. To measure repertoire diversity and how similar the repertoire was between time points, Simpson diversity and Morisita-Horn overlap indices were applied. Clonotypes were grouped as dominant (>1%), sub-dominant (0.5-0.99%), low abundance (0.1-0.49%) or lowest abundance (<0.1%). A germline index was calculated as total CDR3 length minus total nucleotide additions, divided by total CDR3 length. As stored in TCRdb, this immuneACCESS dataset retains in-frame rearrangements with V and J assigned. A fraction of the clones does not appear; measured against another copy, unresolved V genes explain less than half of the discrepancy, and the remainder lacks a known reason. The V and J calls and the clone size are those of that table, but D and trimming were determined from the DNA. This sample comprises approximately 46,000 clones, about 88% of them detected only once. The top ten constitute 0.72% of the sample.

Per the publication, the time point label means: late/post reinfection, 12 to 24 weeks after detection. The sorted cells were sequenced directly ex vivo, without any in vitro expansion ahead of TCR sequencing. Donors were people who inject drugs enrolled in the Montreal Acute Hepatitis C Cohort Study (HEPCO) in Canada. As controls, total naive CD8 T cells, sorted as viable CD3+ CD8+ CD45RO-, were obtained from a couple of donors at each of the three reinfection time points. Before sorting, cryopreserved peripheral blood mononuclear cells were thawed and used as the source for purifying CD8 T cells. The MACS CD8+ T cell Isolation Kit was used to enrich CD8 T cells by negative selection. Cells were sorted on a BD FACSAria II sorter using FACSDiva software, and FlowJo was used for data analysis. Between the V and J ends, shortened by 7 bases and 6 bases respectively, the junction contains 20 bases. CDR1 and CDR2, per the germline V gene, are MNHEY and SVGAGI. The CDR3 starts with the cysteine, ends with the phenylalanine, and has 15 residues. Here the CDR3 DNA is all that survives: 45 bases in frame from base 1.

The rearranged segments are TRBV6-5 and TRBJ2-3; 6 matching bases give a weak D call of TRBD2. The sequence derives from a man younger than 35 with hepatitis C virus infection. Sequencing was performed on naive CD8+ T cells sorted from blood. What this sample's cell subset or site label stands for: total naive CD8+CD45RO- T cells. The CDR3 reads CASTHRDSPPDTQYF. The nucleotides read TGTGCCAGCACCCACCGGGACTCGCCGCCTGATACGCAGTATTTT.